Listed below are T cell receptor beta chains from one sample, sequenced in a study of T-cell reconstitution after alpha-beta-depleted transplantation in children. TCRdb passed the PCR reads through MiXCR, listing each CDR3 protein once. The repertoire has approximately 590,000 distinct CDR3 sequences, approximately 10% of them found once; the top ten carry about 4.2%. The material sequenced was PBMCs from the stem cell graft donor, taken from the stem cell graft. Receptors were obtained from a human donor who donated a stem cell graft to a child with acute myeloid leukemia. CDR3s include the opening cysteine and the closing phenylalanine or tryptophan. Fields, in order: clone size, V gene, J gene, D gene, CDR3 protein, CDR3 DNA. D genes are given only for firm matches. Clone sizes are given selectively: once, few, many, or a class where the clone is expanded.

-,TRBV2,TRBJ1-4,TRBD1,CASRARGVDEKLFF,TGTGCCAGCAGGGCCAGGGGGGTTGACGAAAAACTGTTTTTT
many,TRBV27,TRBJ2-1,TRBD2,CASSPPSGRYNEQFF,TGTGCCAGCAGTCCCCCTAGCGGACGCTACAATGAGCAGTTCTTC
-,TRBV12-3/TRBV12-4,TRBJ2-3,TRBD2,CASGTSGFTDTQYF,TGTGCCAGTGGGACTAGCGGATTCACAGATACGCAGTATTTT
few,TRBV28,TRBJ2-3,-,CASSLSIPGARDTQYF,TGTGCCAGCAGTTTATCTATTCCGGGGGCGAGAGATACGCAGTATTTT
-,TRBV25-1,TRBJ2-4,-,CASSAGSKNIQYF,TGTGCCAGCAGTGCGGGAAGCAAAAACATTCAGTACTTC
few,TRBV4-3,TRBJ2-7,-,CASSQDGPASGQYF,TGCGCCAGCAGCCAAGACGGGCCCGCATCGGGGCAGTACTTC
few,TRBV27,TRBJ1-5,TRBD1,CASRPGQGYQPQHF,TGTGCCAGCAGGCCGGGACAGGGCTATCAGCCCCAGCATTTT
few,TRBV12-3/TRBV12-4,TRBJ2-1,-,CASRPFYNEQFF,TGTGCCAGCAGGCCGTTCTACAATGAGCAGTTCTTC
many,TRBV20-1,TRBJ2-3,TRBD2,CSASGVGLAGGTQYF,TGCAGTGCTAGCGGTGTGGGACTAGCGGGAGGAACGCAGTATTTT
-,TRBV5-1,TRBJ2-1,TRBD2,CASTSSGHYNEQFF,TGCGCCAGCACCTCTAGCGGACACTACAATGAGCAGTTCTTC
many,TRBV10-3,TRBJ2-3,TRBD2,CAITGTSQGTDTQYF,TGTGCCATCACCGGGACTAGCCAGGGTACAGATACGCAGTATTTT
few,TRBV12-3/TRBV12-4,TRBJ2-1,TRBD2,CASRTRGGNEQFF,TGTGCCAGCAGGACGCGGGGGGGCAATGAGCAGTTCTTC
few,TRBV5-1,TRBJ2-1,TRBD2,CASSSISGSGGEQFF,TGCGCCAGCAGCTCCATTAGCGGGAGCGGTGGTGAGCAGTTCTTC
-,TRBV27,TRBJ2-7,-,CASSLDHF,TGTGCCAGCAGCTTAGACCACTTC
many,TRBV7-2,TRBJ1-2,TRBD1,CASTSLGQGYYGYTF,TGTGCCAGCACCTCCCTCGGACAGGGTTACTATGGCTACACCTTC
-,TRBV2,TRBJ2-7,-,CASSVQDGAYEQYF,TGTGCCAGCAGTGTTCAGGACGGTGCCTACGAGCAGTACTTC
few,TRBV15,TRBJ2-7,TRBD2,CATSRGGAKRDSYEQYF,TGTGCCACCAGCAGAGGGGGAGCCAAGCGGGACTCCTACGAGCAGTACTTC
-,TRBV4-3,TRBJ2-5,TRBD2,CASSQASGRGTQYF,TGCGCCAGCAGCCAAGCTAGCGGGAGAGGGACCCAGTACTTC
few,TRBV6-1,TRBJ1-2,TRBD1,CASRRPGQGASFGYTF,TGTGCCAGCAGACGACCCGGACAGGGGGCGTCCTTCGGCTACACCTTC
many,TRBV5-1,TRBJ2-1,TRBD2,CASSLGLAGPSYNEQFF,TGCGCCAGCAGCCTTGGACTAGCGGGACCCTCCTACAATGAGCAGTTCTTC
-,TRBV20-1,TRBJ2-7,-,CSARDLLPYEQYF,TGCAGTGCTAGAGATCTATTACCCTACGAGCAGTACTTC
-,TRBV7-9,TRBJ2-1,TRBD2,CASSTWTSGNEQFF,TGTGCCAGCAGCACCTGGACTAGCGGGAATGAGCAGTTCTTC
-,TRBV20-1,TRBJ2-1,TRBD2,CSAGGLARRWGGNEQFF,TGCAGTGCAGGGGGACTAGCGCGACGGTGGGGGGGCAATGAGCAGTTCTTC
-,TRBV4-3,TRBJ2-5,TRBD2,CASSQDIGLAATQETQYF,TGCGCCAGCAGCCAAGATATTGGACTAGCGGCGACCCAAGAGACCCAGTACTTC
few,TRBV29-1,TRBJ2-2,-,CSVGTPWSRTGELFF,TGCAGCGTTGGGACGCCTTGGAGTCGGACCGGGGAGCTGTTTTTT
-,TRBV5-8,TRBJ1-1,-,CASSLVMSFGTEAFF,TGTGCCAGCAGCTTGGTGATGTCTTTCGGAACTGAAGCTTTCTTT
-,TRBV4-3,TRBJ2-2,-,CASSHLNTGPAAGELFF,TGCGCCAGCAGCCACTTGAATACGGGCCCGGCGGCCGGGGAGCTGTTTTTT
few,TRBV5-1,TRBJ2-1,-,CASSLSRVPSRNEQFF,TGCGCCAGCAGCTTGAGTAGGGTCCCATCGAGGAATGAGCAGTTCTTC
few,TRBV5-1,TRBJ2-1,-,CASSLVQFNEQFF,TGCGCCAGCAGCTTGGTGCAGTTTAATGAGCAGTTCTTC
many,TRBV6-5,TRBJ2-2,TRBD1,CASSYIPPGGTGELFF,TGTGCCAGCAGTTACATTCCCCCAGGGGGCACCGGGGAGCTGTTTTTT
-,TRBV5-1,TRBJ2-2,TRBD2,CASSLLTSGVGAGELFF,TGCGCCAGCAGTTTATTAACTAGCGGAGTAGGGGCCGGGGAGCTGTTTTTT
-,TRBV6-2/TRBV6-3,TRBJ2-7,TRBD1,CASSWGQSYEQYF,TGTGCCAGCAGTTGGGGACAGTCCTACGAGCAGTACTTC
-,TRBV7-2,TRBJ2-1,-,CASSLAVDWGTEQFF,TGTGCCAGCAGCTTAGCCGTTGACTGGGGTACGGAGCAGTTCTTC
few,TRBV6-5,TRBJ2-7,-,CASSSHTYEQYF,TGTGCCAGCAGCTCCCACACCTACGAGCAGTACTTC
-,TRBV5-1,TRBJ2-5,TRBD1,CASSPQLDRGLGETQYF,TGCGCCAGCAGCCCGCAGCTGGACAGGGGGCTAGGAGAGACCCAGTACTTC
-,TRBV20-1,TRBJ2-1,TRBD1,CSAMGQGSYNEQFF,TGCAGTGCCATGGGACAGGGCTCCTACAATGAGCAGTTCTTC
few,TRBV7-8,TRBJ2-7,TRBD2,CASSLAGLAGARSYEQYF,TGTGCCAGCAGCTTAGCGGGACTAGCGGGAGCCCGCTCCTACGAGCAGTACTTC
few,TRBV12-3/TRBV12-4,TRBJ1-6,-,CASSPFPGKDSPLHF,TGTGCCAGCAGCCCCTTCCCCGGGAAAGATTCACCCCTCCACTTT
few,TRBV6-1,TRBJ2-3,TRBD2,CASLQRELKDTQYF,TGTGCCAGCTTACAGCGGGAGTTAAAAGATACGCAGTATTTT
-,TRBV29-1,TRBJ1-3,-,CSATGLLGNTIYF,TGCAGCGCCACGGGCCTCCTTGGGAACACCATATATTTT
-,TRBV20-1,TRBJ2-1,TRBD2,CSARVFELAGGEQFF,TGCAGTGCTAGAGTGTTTGAACTAGCGGGAGGCGAGCAGTTCTTC
many,TRBV12-3/TRBV12-4,TRBJ2-7,-,CASSRGSTEAYEQYF,TGTGCCAGCAGCCGAGGGTCGACTGAGGCCTACGAGCAGTACTTC